This T cell receptor (beta chain) was sequenced in a study of Tregs in tolerant kidney transplant recipients. Background on the study: Related graft donors supplied nonmyeloablative bone marrow transplants, and mixed chimerism was transient.

The germline CDR1 and CDR2 sequences are SGHNT and YENEEA. This CDR3 is built from 16 residues. Trimming took 1 base from V and 1 from J; bases not matched to a gene: 2. On this clone: The sample has other DNA sequences that encode this CDR3 too.

Libraries were prepared by immunoSEQ multiplex PCR; TCRdb keeps only in-frame clonotypes and omits some of them. The profile shows 85,000 to 100,000 clones, over 85% of them singletons. Unstimulated Tregs (CD4+CD25+CD127-) and CD4+CD25- non-Tregs were sorted from PBMCs. V gene TRBV11-3 combines with J gene TRBJ2-3, with TRBD2 identical over 10 bases. This specimen consisted of CD4+ T cells from blood, obtained before the transplant. The sequence came from a human donor who received a combined kidney and bone marrow transplant. The CDR3 reads CASSLGTSGRTDTQYF. The CDR3 DNA is TGTGCCAGCAGCTTAGGGACTAGCGGCCGCACAGATACGCAGTATTTT. The variable domain in full, with the rest retrieved from reference TRBV11-3 and TRBJ2-3, is EAGVVQSPRYKIIEKKQPVAFWCNPISGHNTLYWYLQNLGQGPELLIRYENEEAVDDSQLPKDRFSAERLKGVDSTLKIQPAELGDSAVYLCASSLGTSGRTDTQYFGPGTRLTVL.